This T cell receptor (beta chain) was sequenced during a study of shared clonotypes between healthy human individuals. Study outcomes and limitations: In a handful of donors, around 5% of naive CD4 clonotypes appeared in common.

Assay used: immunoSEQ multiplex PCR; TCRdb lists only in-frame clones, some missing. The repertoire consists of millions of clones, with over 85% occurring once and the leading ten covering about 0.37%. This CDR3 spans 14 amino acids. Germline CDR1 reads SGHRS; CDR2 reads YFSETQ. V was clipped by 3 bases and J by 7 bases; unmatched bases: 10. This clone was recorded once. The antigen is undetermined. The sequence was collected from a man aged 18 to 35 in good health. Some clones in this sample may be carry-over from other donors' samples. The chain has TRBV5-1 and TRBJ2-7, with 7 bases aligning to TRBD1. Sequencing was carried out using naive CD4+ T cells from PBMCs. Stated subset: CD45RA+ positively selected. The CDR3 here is CASSSPEGAGEQYF. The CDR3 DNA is TGCGCCAGCAGCTCCCCAGAGGGGGCAGGGGAGCAGTACTTC. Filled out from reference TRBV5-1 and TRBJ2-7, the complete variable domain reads KAGVTQTPRYLIKTRGQQVTLSCSPISGHRSVSWYQQTPGQGLQFLFEYFSETQRNKGNFPGRFSGRQFSNSRSEMNVSTLELGDSALYLCASSSPEGAGEQYFGPGTRLTVT.